Here is one T cell receptor beta chain with its context. The antigen is undetermined. The sample originates from a study of cytomegalovirus exposure and HLA in healthy donors. Study-wide results and caveats: Looking again later, the authors saw that most CMV-associated TCR beta chains seemed HLA-restricted.

Researchers ran the PCR with 60 Vbeta and 13 Jbeta primers. Sequencing was performed with immunoSEQ multiplex PCR; in TCRdb, only in-frame clones are kept and a portion is missing. Here the sample spans approximately 150,000 clones, about a tenth being singletons. Germline V lookup: CDR1 MNHEY, CDR2 SMNVEV (reference sequence). The V gene lost 0 bases and the J gene lost 5 bases, with 13 bases spanning the gap. The CDR3 sequence is 16 residues long. V gene TRBV27 combines with J gene TRBJ1-4; D call uncertain. The specimen sequenced was PBMCs. This TCR derives from a male donor in good health and CMV-seronegative. The CDR3 DNA sequence: TGTGCCAGCAGTTTATCGTCAGGCAGACCAAATGAAAAACTGTTTTTT. It yields the protein CASSLSSGRPNEKLFF.